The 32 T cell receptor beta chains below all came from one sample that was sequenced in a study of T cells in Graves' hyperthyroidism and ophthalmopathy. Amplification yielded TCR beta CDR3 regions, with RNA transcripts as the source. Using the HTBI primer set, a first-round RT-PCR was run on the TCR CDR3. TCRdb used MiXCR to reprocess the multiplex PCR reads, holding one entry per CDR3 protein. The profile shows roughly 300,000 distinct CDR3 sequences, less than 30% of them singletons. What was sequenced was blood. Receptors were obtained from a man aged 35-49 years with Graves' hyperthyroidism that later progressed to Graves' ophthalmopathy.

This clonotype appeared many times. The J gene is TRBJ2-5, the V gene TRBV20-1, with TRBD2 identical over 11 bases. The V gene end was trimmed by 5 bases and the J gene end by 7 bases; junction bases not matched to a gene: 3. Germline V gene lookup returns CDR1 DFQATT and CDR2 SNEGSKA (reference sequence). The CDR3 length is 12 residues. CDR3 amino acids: CSARSGRGTQYF. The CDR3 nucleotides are TGCAGTGCTCGTAGCGGGAGGGGGACCCAGTACTTC.

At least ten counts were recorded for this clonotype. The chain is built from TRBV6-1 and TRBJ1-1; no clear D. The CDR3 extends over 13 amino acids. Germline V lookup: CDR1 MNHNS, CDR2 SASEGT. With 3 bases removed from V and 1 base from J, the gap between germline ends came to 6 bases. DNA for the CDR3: TGTGCCAGCAGTGAGACAAAGAACACTGAAGCTTTCTTT. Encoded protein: CASSETKNTEAFF.

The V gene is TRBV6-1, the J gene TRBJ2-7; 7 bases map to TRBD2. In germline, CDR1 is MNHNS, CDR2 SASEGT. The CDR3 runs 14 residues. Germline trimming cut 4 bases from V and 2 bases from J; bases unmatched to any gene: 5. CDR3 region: CASSVEGGPYEQYF. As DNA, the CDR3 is TGTGCCAGCAGTGTTGAGGGAGGGCCCTACGAGCAGTACTTC.

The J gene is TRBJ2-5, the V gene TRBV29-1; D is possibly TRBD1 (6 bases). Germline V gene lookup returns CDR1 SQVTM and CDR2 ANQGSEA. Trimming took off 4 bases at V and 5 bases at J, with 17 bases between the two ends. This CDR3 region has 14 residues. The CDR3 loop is CSVGLQGSDETQYF. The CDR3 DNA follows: TGCAGCGTTGGGCTACAGGGCTCGGATGAGACCCAGTACTTC.

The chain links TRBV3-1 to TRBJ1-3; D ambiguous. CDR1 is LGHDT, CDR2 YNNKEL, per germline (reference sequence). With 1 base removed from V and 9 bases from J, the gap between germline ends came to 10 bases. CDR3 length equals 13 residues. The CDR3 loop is CASSQAGFGTIYF. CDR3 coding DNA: TGTGCCAGCAGCCAAGCGGGGTTCGGCACCATATATTTT. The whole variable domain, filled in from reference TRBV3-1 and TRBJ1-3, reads DTAVSQTPKYLVTQMGNDKSIKCEQNLGHDTMYWYKQDSKKFLKIMFSYNNKELIINETVPNRFSPKSPDKAHLNLHINSLELGDSAVYFCASSQAGFGTIYFGEGSWLTVV.

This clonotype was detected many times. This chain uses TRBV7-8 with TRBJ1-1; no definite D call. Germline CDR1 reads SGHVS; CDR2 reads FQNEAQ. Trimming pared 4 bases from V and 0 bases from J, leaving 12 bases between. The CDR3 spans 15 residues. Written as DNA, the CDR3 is TGTGCCAGCAGCTCAGCACGCGTTTTGAACACTGAAGCTTTCTTT. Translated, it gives CASSSARVLNTEAFF.

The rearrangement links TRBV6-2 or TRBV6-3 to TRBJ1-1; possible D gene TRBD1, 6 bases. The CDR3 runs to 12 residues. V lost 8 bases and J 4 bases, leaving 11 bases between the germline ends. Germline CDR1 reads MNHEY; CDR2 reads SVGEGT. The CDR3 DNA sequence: TGTGCCAGCGGACAGAAGGTCACTGAAGCTTTCTTT. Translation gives CASGQKVTEAFF.

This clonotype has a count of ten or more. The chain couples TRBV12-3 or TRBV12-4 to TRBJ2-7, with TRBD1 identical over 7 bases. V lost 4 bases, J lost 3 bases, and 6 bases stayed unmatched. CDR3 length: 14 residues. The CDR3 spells CASSSTRTGYEQYF. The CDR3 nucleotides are TGTGCCAGCAGTTCCACAAGGACAGGCTACGAGCAGTACTTC.

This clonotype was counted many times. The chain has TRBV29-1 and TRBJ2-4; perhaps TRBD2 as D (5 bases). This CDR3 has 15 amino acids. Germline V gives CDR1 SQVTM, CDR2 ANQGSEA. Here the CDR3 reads CTSRGLPKGKNIQYF. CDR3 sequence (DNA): TGCACCTCCCGGGGTCTACCAAAGGGCAAAAACATTCAGTACTTC.

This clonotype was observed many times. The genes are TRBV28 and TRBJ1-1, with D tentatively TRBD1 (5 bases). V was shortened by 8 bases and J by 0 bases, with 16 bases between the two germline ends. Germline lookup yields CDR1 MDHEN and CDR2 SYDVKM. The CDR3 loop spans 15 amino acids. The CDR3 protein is CASQMRDSLNTEAFF. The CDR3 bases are TGTGCCAGCCAAATGAGAGACAGTTTGAACACTGAAGCTTTCTTT.

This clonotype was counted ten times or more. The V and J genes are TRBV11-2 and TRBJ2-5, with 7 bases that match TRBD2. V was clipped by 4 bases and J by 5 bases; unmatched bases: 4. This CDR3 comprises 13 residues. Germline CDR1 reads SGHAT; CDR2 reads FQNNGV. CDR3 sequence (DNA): TGTGCCAGCAGCTGGGGGGGGTTTGAGACCCAGTACTTC. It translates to CASSWGGFETQYF.

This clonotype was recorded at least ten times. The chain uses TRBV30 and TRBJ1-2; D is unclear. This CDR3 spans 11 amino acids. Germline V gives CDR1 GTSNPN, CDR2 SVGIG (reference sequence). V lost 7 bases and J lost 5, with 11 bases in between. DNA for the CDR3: TGTGCCTCGATCGTCTTATATGGCTACACCTTC. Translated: CASIVLYGYTF.

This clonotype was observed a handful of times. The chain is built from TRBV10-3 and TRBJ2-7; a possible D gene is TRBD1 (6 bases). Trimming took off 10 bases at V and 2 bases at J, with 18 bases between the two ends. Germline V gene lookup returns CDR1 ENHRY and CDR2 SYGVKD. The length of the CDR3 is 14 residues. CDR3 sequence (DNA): TGTGCCAGTGGGGTCGGGGACACAACCTACGAGCAGTACTTC. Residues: CASGVGDTTYEQYF.

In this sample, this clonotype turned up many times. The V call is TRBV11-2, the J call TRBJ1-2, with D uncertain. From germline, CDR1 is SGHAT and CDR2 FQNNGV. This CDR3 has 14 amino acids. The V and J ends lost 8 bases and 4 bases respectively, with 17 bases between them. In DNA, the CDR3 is TGTGCCAGCTCCCAGGTCCTTATTGGCTATGGCTACACCTTC. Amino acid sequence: CASSQVLIGYGYTF.

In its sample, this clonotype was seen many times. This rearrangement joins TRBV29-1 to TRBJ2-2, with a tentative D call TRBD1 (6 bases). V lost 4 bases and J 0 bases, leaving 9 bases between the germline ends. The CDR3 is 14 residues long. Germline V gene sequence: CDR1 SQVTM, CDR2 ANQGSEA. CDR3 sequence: CSVVGTTNTGELFF. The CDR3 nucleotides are TGCAGCGTTGTCGGGACAACGAACACCGGGGAGCTGTTTTTT.

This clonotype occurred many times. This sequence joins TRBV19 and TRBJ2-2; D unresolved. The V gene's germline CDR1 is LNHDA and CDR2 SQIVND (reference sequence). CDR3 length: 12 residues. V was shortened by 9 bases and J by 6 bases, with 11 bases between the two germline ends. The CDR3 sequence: CASSKGPGELFF. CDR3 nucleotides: TGTGCCAGCAGCAAAGGCCCCGGGGAGCTGTTTTTT.

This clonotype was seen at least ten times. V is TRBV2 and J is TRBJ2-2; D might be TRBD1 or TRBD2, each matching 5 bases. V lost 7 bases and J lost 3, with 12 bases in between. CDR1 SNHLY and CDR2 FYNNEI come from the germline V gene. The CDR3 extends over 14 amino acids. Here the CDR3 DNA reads TGTGCCAGCACAGAGGGACGCTACACCGGGGAGCTGTTTTTT. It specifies CASTEGRYTGELFF.

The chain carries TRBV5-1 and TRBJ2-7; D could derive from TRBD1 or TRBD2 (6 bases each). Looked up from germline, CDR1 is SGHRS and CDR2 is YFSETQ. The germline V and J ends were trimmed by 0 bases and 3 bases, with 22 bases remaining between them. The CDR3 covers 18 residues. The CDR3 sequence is CASSLGSTGGPFFYEQYF. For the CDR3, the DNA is TGCGCCAGCAGCTTGGGATCGACAGGAGGGCCCTTCTTCTACGAGCAGTACTTC.

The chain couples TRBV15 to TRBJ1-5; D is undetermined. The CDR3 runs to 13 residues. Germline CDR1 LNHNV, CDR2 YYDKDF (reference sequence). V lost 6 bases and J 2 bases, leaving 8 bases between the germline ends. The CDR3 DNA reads TGTGCCACCAGTTCTGGGCGCAATCAGCCCCAGCATTTT. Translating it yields CATSSGRNQPQHF.

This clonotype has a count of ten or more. This chain's CDR3 is CASSNRDTEAFF. The CDR3, as DNA: TGTGCCAGTAGCAATCGGGACACTGAAGCTTTCTTT. The chain employs TRBV19 and TRBJ1-1; no firm D call. The CDR3 runs 12 residues. CDR1 is LNHDA, CDR2 SQIVND, per germline (reference sequence). V lost 6 bases and J lost 3, with 8 bases in between.

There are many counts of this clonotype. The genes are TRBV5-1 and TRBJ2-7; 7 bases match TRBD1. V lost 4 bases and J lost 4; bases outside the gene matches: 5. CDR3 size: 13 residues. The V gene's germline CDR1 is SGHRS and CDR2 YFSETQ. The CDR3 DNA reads TGCGCCAGCAGCCTTGACAGGGAGTACGAGCAGTACTTC. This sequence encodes CASSLDREYEQYF.

The DNA for the CDR3 is TGCGCCAGCCGCGTATGGGGGGATAGCACTGAAGCTTTCTTT. Amino acid sequence: CASRVWGDSTEAFF. The V gene is TRBV5-1, the J gene TRBJ1-1; possible D gene TRBD1, 5 bases. Germline lookup yields CDR1 SGHRS and CDR2 YFSETQ. The ends were cut back, 7 bases at V and 4 bases at J, with 17 bases in the middle. This CDR3 is built from 14 residues. The whole variable domain, remainder taken from reference TRBV5-1 and TRBJ1-1, is KAGVTQTPRYLIKTRGQQVTLSCSPISGHRSVSWYQQTPGQGLQFLFEYFSETQRNKGNFPGRFSGRQFSNSRSEMNVSTLELGDSALYLCASRVWGDSTEAFFGQGTRLTVV.

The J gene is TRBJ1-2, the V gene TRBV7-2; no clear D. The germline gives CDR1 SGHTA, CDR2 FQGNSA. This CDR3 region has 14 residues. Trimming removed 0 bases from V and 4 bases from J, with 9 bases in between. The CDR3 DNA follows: TGTGCCAGCAGCTTAGCGCCCCTATTCTATGGCTACACCTTC. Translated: CASSLAPLFYGYTF.

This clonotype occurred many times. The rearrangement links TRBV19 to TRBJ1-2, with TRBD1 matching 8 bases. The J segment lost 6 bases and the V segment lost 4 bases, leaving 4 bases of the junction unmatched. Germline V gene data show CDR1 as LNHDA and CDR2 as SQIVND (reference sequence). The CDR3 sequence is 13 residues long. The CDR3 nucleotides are TGTGCCAGTAGTACTACAGGGGGTGATGGCTACACCTTC. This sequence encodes CASSTTGGDGYTF.

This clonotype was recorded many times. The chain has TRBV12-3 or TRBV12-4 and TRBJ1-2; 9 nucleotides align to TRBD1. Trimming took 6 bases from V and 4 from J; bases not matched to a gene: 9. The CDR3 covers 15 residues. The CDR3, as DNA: TGTGCCAGCAGATCCCGGGACAGGGACGGCTATGGCTACACCTTC. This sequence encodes CASRSRDRDGYGYTF.

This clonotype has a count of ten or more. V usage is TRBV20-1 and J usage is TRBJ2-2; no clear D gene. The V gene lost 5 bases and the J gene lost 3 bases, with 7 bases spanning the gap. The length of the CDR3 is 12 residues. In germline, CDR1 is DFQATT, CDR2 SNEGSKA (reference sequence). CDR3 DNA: TGCAGTGCTGCGAAGGACACCGGGGAGCTGTTTTTT. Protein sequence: CSAAKDTGELFF.

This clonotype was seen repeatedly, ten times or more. CDR3 coding DNA: TGCGCCAGCAGCTTGCGAGCGACCTACGAGCAGTACTTC. It yields the protein CASSLRATYEQYF. The rearrangement joins TRBV5-1 to TRBJ2-7; D not certain. CDR3 length equals 13 residues. Germline-derived CDR1 and CDR2 are SGHRS and YFSETQ. The V and J ends lost 1 base and 2 bases respectively, with 7 bases between them.

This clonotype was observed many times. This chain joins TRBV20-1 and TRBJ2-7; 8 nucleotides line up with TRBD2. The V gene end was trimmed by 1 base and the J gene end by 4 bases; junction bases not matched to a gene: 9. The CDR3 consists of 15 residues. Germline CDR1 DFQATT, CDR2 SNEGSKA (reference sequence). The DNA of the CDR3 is TGCAGTGCTAGAGTTCCAGCGGGAGCCTCTTACGAGCAGTACTTC. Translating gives CSARVPAGASYEQYF.

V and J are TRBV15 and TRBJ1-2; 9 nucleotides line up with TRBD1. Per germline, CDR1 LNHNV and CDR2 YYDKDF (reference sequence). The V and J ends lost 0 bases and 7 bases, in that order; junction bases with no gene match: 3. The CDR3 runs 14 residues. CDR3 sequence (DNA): TGTGCCACCAGCAGAGAGACAGGGGGTATTGGCTACACCTTC. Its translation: CATSRETGGIGYTF.

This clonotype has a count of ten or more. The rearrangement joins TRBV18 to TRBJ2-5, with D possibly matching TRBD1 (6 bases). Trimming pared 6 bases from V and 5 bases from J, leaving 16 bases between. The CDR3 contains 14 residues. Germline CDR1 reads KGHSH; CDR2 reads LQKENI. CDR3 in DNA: TGTGCCAGCTCCGCCCTAGGACAGTCGGAGACCCAGTACTTC. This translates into CASSALGQSETQYF. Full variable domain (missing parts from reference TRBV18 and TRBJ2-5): NAGVMQNPRHLVRRRGQEARLRCSPMKGHSHVYWYRQLPEEGLKFMVYLQKENIIDESGMPKERFSAEFPKEGPSILRIQQVVRGDSAAYFCASSALGQSETQYFGPGTRLLVL.

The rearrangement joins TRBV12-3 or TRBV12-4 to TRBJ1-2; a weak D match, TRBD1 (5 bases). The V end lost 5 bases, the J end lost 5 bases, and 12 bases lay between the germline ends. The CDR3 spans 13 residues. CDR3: CASSRGASYGYTF. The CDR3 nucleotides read TGTGCCAGCAGTCGAGGGGCCTCATATGGCTACACCTTC.

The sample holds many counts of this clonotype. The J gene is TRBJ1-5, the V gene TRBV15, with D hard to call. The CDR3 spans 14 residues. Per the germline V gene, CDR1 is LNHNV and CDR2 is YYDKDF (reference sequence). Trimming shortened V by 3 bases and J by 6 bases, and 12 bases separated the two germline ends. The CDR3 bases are TGTGCCACCAGCAGGGAGGGCCGGGGTCAGCCCCAGCATTTT. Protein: CATSREGRGQPQHF.